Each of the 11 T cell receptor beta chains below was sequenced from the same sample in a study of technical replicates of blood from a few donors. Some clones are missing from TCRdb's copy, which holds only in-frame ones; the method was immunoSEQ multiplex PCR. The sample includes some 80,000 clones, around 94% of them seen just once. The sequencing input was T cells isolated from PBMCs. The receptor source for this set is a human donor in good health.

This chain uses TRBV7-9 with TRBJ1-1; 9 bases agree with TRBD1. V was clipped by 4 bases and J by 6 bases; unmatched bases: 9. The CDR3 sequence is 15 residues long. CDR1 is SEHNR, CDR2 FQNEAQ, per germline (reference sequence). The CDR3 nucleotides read TGTGCCAGCAGCTCGGCCCGGACAGGGGCGGCTGAAGCTTTCTTT. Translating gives CASSSARTGAAEAFF.

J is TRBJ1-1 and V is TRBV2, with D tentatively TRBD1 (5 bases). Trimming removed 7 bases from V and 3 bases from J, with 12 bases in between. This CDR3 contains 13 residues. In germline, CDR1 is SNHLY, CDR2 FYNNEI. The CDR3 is CASMRQHYTEAFF. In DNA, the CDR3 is TGTGCCAGCATGAGACAGCATTACACTGAAGCTTTCTTT.

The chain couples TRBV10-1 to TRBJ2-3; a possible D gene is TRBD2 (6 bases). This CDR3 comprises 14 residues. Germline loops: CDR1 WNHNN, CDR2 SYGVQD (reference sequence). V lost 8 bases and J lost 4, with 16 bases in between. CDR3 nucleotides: TGCGCCAGCCCCGGCGGAGGGAGTTCAGATACGCAGTATTTT. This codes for CASPGGGSSDTQYF.

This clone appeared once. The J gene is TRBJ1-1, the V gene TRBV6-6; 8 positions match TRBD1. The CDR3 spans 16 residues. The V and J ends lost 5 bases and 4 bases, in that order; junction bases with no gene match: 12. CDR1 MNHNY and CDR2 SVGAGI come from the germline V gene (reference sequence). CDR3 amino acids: CASSPAPQGVVTEAFF. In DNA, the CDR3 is TGTGCCAGCAGTCCAGCCCCACAGGGGGTGGTCACTGAAGCTTTCTTT.

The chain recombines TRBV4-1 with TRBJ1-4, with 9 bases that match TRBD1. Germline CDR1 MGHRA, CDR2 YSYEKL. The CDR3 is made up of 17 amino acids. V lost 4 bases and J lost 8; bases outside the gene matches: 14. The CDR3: CASSPSLLGTGNEKLFF. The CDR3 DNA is TGCGCCAGCAGCCCATCTCTACTCGGGACAGGGAACGAAAAACTGTTTTTT.

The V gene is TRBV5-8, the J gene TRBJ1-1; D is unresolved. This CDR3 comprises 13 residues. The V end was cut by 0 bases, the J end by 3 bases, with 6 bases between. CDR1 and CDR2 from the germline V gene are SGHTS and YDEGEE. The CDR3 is CASSLGQDTEAFF. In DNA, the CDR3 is TGTGCCAGCAGCTTGGGGCAGGACACTGAAGCTTTCTTT.

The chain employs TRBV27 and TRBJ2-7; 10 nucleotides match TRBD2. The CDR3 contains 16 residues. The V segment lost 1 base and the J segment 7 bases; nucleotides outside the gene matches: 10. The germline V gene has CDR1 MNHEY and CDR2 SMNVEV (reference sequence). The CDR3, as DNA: TGTGCCAGCAGTTTATTAGCTAGCGGGAGTTATCTAGAGCAGTACTTC. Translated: CASSLLASGSYLEQYF.

This CDR3 is CASTDRSSGNEQFF. CDR3 nucleotide sequence: TGTGCCAGCACCGATCGGTCTAGCGGCAATGAGCAGTTCTTC. V and J are TRBV27 and TRBJ2-1, with TRBD2 identical over 7 bases. The CDR3 has 14 residues. CDR1 and CDR2 (germline): MNHEY, SMNVEV (reference sequence). V trimming: 7 bases; J trimming: 6 bases; junction bases outside the gene matches: 9.

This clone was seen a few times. In DNA, the CDR3 is TGCAGCGTTGAGTTAAGCATGAACACTGAAGCTTTCTTT. This gives the protein CSVELSMNTEAFF. The J gene is TRBJ1-1, the V gene TRBV29-1; no clear D gene. Trimming removed 3 bases from V and 0 bases from J, with 8 bases in between. The CDR3 length is 13 residues. The germline gives CDR1 SQVTM, CDR2 ANQGSEA.

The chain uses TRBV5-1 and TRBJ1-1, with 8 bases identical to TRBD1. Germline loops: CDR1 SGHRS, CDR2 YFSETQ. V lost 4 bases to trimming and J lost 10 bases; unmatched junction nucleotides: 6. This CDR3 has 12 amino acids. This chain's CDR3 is CASSGSTGGAFF. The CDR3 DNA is TGCGCCAGCAGCGGATCTACAGGGGGAGCTTTCTTT.

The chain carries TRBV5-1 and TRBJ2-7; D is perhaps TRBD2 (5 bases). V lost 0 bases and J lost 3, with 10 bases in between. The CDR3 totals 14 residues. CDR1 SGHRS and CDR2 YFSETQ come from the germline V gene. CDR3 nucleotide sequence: TGCGCCAGCAGCTTGGGGGGTGGAGGCTACGAGCAGTACTTC. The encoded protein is CASSLGGGGYEQYF.